The 25 T cell receptor beta chains listed next were all sequenced from one sample in a study of T cell changes during pregnancy in multiple sclerosis. Produced via immunoSEQ multiplex PCR; TCRdb's table is partial and in-frame only. The table lists about 44,000 clones, 90% to 95% of them singletons. Source: CD4+ T cells from peripheral blood mononuclear cells, taken in the first trimester of pregnancy. Receptors originate from a female donor with multiple sclerosis, enrolled in a pregnancy study.

In this sample, this clone turned up once. The rearrangement links TRBV27 to TRBJ1-2, with D possibly being TRBD1 (5 bases). V lost 1 base and J 10 bases, leaving 22 bases between the germline ends. This CDR3 region has 16 residues. Germline CDR1 is MNHEY and CDR2 is SMNVEV (reference sequence). CDR3 sequence: CASSLLGEVLKRLYTF. The DNA for the CDR3 is TGTGCCAGCAGTTTATTGGGGGAGGTTTTGAAGAGGCTCTACACCTTC.

The V call is TRBV4-1, the J call TRBJ1-3, with unresolved D. There are 16 residues in the CDR3. Trimming cost V 0 bases and J 2 bases, with 11 bases left between them. Germline V gives CDR1 MGHRA, CDR2 YSYEKL. The CDR3 DNA reads TGCGCCAGCAGCCAAGACTCGCCAGCGGCTGGAAACACCATATATTTT. It is translated as CASSQDSPAAGNTIYF.

The V gene is TRBV11-2, the J gene TRBJ2-1; 9 bases align to TRBD2. This CDR3 region has 16 residues. With V trimmed by 5 bases and J by 6 bases, 11 bases remained unmatched. CDR1 SGHAT and CDR2 FQNNGV come from the germline V gene. The DNA of the CDR3 is TGTGCCAGCAGCAAAGTCGGTAGCGGGGGCCTCAATGAGCAGTTCTTC. Translated, it gives CASSKVGSGGLNEQFF.

V gene TRBV6-6 combines with J gene TRBJ2-5; TRBD1 matches at 7 bases. Per germline, CDR1 MNHNY and CDR2 SVGAGI (reference sequence). The V segment lost 4 bases and the J segment 3 bases; nucleotides outside the gene matches: 8. This CDR3 contains 15 residues. This chain's CDR3 is CASSSTGAEKETQYF. CDR3 bases: TGTGCCAGCAGTTCCACAGGGGCTGAAAAAGAGACCCAGTACTTC.

This sequence joins TRBV5-1 and TRBJ2-4, with a tentative D call TRBD1 (6 bases). With 4 bases removed from V and 7 bases from J, the gap between germline ends came to 12 bases. This CDR3 spans 13 amino acids. Germline lookup yields CDR1 SGHRS and CDR2 YFSETQ. CDR3 bases: TGCGCCAGCAGCCTACAGGGTTCGAACATTCAGTACTTC. It encodes CASSLQGSNIQYF.

The chain employs TRBV6-5 and TRBJ2-1; 11 bases match TRBD2. The CDR3 loop spans 14 amino acids. Looked up from germline, CDR1 is MNHEY and CDR2 is SVGAGI. V dropped 6 bases and J dropped 6; count of bases not matched to a gene: 4. The DNA for the CDR3 is TGTGCCAGCAGCCAACTAGCGGGGGTCAATGAGCAGTTCTTC. Translation gives CASSQLAGVNEQFF.

J is TRBJ1-1 and V is TRBV5-1, with 8 bases lining up with TRBD1. Trimming at V came to 5 bases and at J to 0 bases, leaving 6 bases not matched to a gene. The CDR3 covers 15 residues. The germline V gene encodes CDR1 SGHRS and CDR2 YFSETQ. CDR3 sequence: CASRQGDGMNTEAFF. CDR3 DNA sequence: TGCGCCAGCAGACAGGGGGACGGTATGAACACTGAAGCTTTCTTT.

Here the CDR3 reads CSAPGKETQYF. As DNA, the CDR3 is TGCAGTGCTCCTGGCAAAGAGACCCAGTACTTC. The rearrangement joins TRBV20-1 to TRBJ2-5; D ambiguous. CDR1 and CDR2 (germline): DFQATT, SNEGSKA (reference sequence). The V gene lost 5 bases and the J gene lost 3 bases, with 7 bases spanning the gap. This CDR3 has 11 amino acids.

The chain is built from TRBV2 and TRBJ2-1; D gene uncertain. Germline CDR1 and CDR2: SNHLY and FYNNEI. This CDR3 spans 13 amino acids. V lost 2 bases and J 5 bases, leaving 7 bases between the germline ends. CDR3 sequence: CASSENRDNEQFF. Here the CDR3 DNA reads TGTGCCAGCAGTGAAAACCGGGACAATGAGCAGTTCTTC.

V gene TRBV27 combines with J gene TRBJ2-3; D perhaps matches TRBD2 (6 bases). The CDR3 covers 15 residues. V was shortened by 5 bases and J by 2 bases, with 14 bases between the two germline ends. CDR1 MNHEY and CDR2 SMNVEV come from the germline V gene (reference sequence). The CDR3 DNA sequence: TGTGCCAGCAGTACCGGGACTCTCGCCACAGATACGCAGTATTTT. Translated: CASSTGTLATDTQYF.

The chain is built from TRBV9 and TRBJ2-2, with TRBD2 identical over 7 bases. The CDR3 loop spans 17 amino acids. Germline V gene lookup returns CDR1 SGDLS and CDR2 YYNGEE. V shed 0 bases and J 1 base; nucleotides not matched to a gene: 6. This CDR3 reads CASSVAGLAVNTGELFF. CDR3 DNA: TGTGCCAGCAGCGTAGCGGGTCTAGCGGTGAACACCGGGGAGCTGTTTTTT.

The chain uses TRBV6-5 and TRBJ1-6; 7 bases match TRBD1. This CDR3 region has 15 residues. The germline V gene encodes CDR1 MNHEY and CDR2 SVGAGI. V lost 2 bases, J lost 7 bases, and 5 bases stayed unmatched. The CDR3 is CASSYGQEGNSPLHF. CDR3 DNA: TGTGCCAGCAGTTACGGACAGGAGGGGAATTCACCCCTCCACTTT.

The chain has TRBV18 and TRBJ1-3, with TRBD1 matching 9 bases. The CDR3 is 16 amino acids. After removal of 2 bases from V and 4 bases from J, the junction contained 6 bases not matched to a gene. Germline CDR1 KGHSH, CDR2 LQKENI. CDR3 sequence: CASSPGGTGIGNTIYF. The CDR3 DNA sequence: TGTGCCAGCTCACCAGGAGGGACAGGGATCGGAAACACCATATATTTT.

The V and J genes are TRBV6-1 and TRBJ1-5; 10 bases map to TRBD1. V lost 0 bases, J lost 9 bases, and 8 bases stayed unmatched. Germline V gives CDR1 MNHNS, CDR2 SASEGT. This CDR3 has 16 residues. CDR3 loop: CASSEAGTGVGRPQHF. The CDR3 coding sequence is TGTGCCAGCAGTGAAGCGGGGACAGGGGTCGGGCGGCCCCAGCATTTT.

The chain combines TRBV19 with TRBJ2-7; TRBD1 might be the D (5 bases). The CDR3 is made up of 13 amino acids. Looked up from germline, CDR1 is LNHDA and CDR2 is SQIVND (reference sequence). V dropped 0 bases and J dropped 4 bases, with 7 bases sitting between them. The chain's CDR3 is CASSIDSGYEQYF. CDR3 coding DNA: TGTGCCAGTAGTATAGATTCAGGGTACGAGCAGTACTTC.

The V call is TRBV6-1, the J call TRBJ1-4; 7 bases are a match to TRBD1. The CDR3 has 15 residues. Germline-derived CDR1 and CDR2 are MNHNS and SASEGT. V trimming: 6 bases; J trimming: 2 bases; junction bases outside the gene matches: 6. The CDR3 spells CASRPGQVTNEKLFF. DNA of the CDR3: TGTGCCAGCAGGCCCGGACAGGTGACTAATGAAAAACTGTTTTTT.

The V gene is TRBV9, the J gene TRBJ2-7; 8 bases map to TRBD2. The CDR3 contains 14 residues. Germline CDR1 SGDLS, CDR2 YYNGEE. V trimming: 0 bases; J trimming: 4 bases; junction bases outside the gene matches: 3. This chain's CDR3 is CASSVAGGTYEQYF. The CDR3 DNA is TGTGCCAGCAGCGTAGCGGGGGGGACGTACGAGCAGTACTTC.

The rearrangement links TRBV7-6 to TRBJ2-5, with 10 bases matching TRBD2. Germline V lookup: CDR1 SGHVS, CDR2 FNYEAQ. The junction had 27 bases not matched to a gene; V was cut back by 7 bases and J by 4 bases. The CDR3 has 21 amino acids. The CDR3 DNA is TGTGCCAGCACCCCTAAATTGTCCCACGATATAGCGGGGGGAAGATCAGAGACCCAGTACTTC. Protein: CASTPKLSHDIAGGRSETQYF.

V is TRBV6-1 and J is TRBJ1-1; D perhaps matches TRBD1 (5 bases). Germline CDR1 MNHNS, CDR2 SASEGT. This CDR3 has 14 amino acids. Trimming left V 4 bases short and J 0 bases short, with 9 bases between. In DNA form, the CDR3 reads TGTGCCAGCAGTGTAACGGGGGTGAACACTGAAGCTTTCTTT. Protein: CASSVTGVNTEAFF.

In DNA form, the CDR3 reads TGTGCCAGCAGCCTGGGACAACCAAGCATACCCTCTGGAAACACCATATATTTT. Translation gives CASSLGQPSIPSGNTIYF. J is TRBJ1-3 and V is TRBV5-6; a weak D match, TRBD1 (6 bases). The CDR3 length is 18 residues. V lost 4 bases and J 0 bases, leaving 20 bases between the germline ends. Germline lookup yields CDR1 SGHDT and CDR2 YYEEEE.

This chain uses TRBV28 with TRBJ2-5; weak D call: TRBD1 (7 bases). This CDR3 region has 15 residues. Trimming removed 6 bases at V and 2 bases at J, with 16 bases between. Germline V gives CDR1 MDHEN, CDR2 SYDVKM. CDR3 amino acids: CASRFQGGPQETQYF. The CDR3 DNA sequence: TGTGCCAGCAGGTTTCAGGGGGGTCCGCAAGAGACCCAGTACTTC.

V usage is TRBV7-9 and J usage is TRBJ1-3, with 7 nucleotides matching TRBD1. The germline V gene has CDR1 SEHNR and CDR2 FQNEAQ (reference sequence). CDR3 length: 15 amino acids. After removal of 4 bases from V and 2 bases from J, the junction contained 5 bases not matched to a gene. CDR3 region: CASSWTGEPGNTIYF. The CDR3 coding sequence is TGTGCCAGCAGCTGGACAGGCGAGCCTGGAAACACCATATATTTT.

V gene TRBV2 combines with J gene TRBJ1-1, with D hard to call. This CDR3 spans 12 amino acids. In germline, CDR1 is SNHLY, CDR2 FYNNEI. Trimming shortened V by 9 bases and J by 4 bases, and 12 bases separated the two germline ends. The CDR3 loop reads CASGGGRTEAFF. CDR3 bases: TGTGCCAGTGGAGGAGGACGCACTGAAGCTTTCTTT.

V and J are TRBV9 and TRBJ2-7, with 9 bases matching TRBD2. The germline V gene has CDR1 SGDLS and CDR2 YYNGEE. The V gene end was trimmed by 0 bases and the J gene end by 6 bases; junction bases not matched to a gene: 4. The CDR3 length is 14 residues. CDR3 in amino acids: CASSVGSGGLEQYF. The CDR3 nucleotides read TGTGCCAGCAGCGTAGGTAGCGGGGGTCTCGAGCAGTACTTC.

The V and J genes are TRBV4-1 and TRBJ1-1; tentative D call: TRBD1 (5 bases). In germline, CDR1 is MGHRA, CDR2 YSYEKL. V was pared by 3 bases and J by 6 bases, with 14 bases between. The CDR3 is 14 residues long. The CDR3 coding sequence is TGCGCCAGCAGCCAGCCGACCAGGGAACCTGAAGCTTTCTTT. Translated, it gives CASSQPTREPEAFF.